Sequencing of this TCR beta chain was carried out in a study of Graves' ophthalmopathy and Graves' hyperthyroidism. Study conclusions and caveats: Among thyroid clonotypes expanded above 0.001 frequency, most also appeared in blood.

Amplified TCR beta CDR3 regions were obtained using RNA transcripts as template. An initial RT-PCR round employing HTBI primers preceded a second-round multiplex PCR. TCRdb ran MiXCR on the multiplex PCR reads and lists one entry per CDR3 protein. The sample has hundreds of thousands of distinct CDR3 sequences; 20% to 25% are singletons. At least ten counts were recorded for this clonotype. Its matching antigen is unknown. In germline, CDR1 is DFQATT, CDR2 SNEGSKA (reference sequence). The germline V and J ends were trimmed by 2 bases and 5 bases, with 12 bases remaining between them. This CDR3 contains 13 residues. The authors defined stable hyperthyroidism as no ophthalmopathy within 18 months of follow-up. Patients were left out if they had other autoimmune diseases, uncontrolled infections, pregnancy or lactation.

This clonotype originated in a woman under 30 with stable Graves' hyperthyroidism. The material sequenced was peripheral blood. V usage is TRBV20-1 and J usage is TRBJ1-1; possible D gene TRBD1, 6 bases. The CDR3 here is CSARSPGATEAFF. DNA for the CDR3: TGCAGTGCTAGAAGCCCGGGGGCAACTGAAGCTTTCTTT.